This T cell receptor beta chain was captured by sequencing in a study of blood T cell repertoires in COVID-19. Overall study: Samples representing acute and convalescent COVID-19 were sourced from the United States, Italy and Spain.

Trimming stripped 5 bases from V and 2 bases from J, with 10 bases between. The CDR3 runs 15 residues. From germline, CDR1 is SGHNT and CDR2 YENEEA. The study drew participants aged about 18 to 89 years from 20 to 30 US areas. Two consecutive negative NP/OP PCR tests, clearance, or resolved symptoms defined Cohort 3 recovery. This clone was counted a single time. TCRdb's copy holds only in-frame clones and misses some; the assay was immunoSEQ multiplex PCR. Of about 160,000 clones detected, around 87% appear once; the ten largest clones hold 6.5% to 8%. The sample was PBMCs or T cells enriched from blood (not recorded which). The clonotype was recovered from a woman aged 45-60 years who had recovered from COVID-19. This chain connects TRBV11-3 to TRBJ2-6; possibly TRBD2 for D (5 bases). The CDR3 nucleotides are TGTGCCAGCAGCCGAACGCGGGCTGGGGCCAACGTCCTGACTTTC. This gives the protein CASSRTRAGANVLTF.